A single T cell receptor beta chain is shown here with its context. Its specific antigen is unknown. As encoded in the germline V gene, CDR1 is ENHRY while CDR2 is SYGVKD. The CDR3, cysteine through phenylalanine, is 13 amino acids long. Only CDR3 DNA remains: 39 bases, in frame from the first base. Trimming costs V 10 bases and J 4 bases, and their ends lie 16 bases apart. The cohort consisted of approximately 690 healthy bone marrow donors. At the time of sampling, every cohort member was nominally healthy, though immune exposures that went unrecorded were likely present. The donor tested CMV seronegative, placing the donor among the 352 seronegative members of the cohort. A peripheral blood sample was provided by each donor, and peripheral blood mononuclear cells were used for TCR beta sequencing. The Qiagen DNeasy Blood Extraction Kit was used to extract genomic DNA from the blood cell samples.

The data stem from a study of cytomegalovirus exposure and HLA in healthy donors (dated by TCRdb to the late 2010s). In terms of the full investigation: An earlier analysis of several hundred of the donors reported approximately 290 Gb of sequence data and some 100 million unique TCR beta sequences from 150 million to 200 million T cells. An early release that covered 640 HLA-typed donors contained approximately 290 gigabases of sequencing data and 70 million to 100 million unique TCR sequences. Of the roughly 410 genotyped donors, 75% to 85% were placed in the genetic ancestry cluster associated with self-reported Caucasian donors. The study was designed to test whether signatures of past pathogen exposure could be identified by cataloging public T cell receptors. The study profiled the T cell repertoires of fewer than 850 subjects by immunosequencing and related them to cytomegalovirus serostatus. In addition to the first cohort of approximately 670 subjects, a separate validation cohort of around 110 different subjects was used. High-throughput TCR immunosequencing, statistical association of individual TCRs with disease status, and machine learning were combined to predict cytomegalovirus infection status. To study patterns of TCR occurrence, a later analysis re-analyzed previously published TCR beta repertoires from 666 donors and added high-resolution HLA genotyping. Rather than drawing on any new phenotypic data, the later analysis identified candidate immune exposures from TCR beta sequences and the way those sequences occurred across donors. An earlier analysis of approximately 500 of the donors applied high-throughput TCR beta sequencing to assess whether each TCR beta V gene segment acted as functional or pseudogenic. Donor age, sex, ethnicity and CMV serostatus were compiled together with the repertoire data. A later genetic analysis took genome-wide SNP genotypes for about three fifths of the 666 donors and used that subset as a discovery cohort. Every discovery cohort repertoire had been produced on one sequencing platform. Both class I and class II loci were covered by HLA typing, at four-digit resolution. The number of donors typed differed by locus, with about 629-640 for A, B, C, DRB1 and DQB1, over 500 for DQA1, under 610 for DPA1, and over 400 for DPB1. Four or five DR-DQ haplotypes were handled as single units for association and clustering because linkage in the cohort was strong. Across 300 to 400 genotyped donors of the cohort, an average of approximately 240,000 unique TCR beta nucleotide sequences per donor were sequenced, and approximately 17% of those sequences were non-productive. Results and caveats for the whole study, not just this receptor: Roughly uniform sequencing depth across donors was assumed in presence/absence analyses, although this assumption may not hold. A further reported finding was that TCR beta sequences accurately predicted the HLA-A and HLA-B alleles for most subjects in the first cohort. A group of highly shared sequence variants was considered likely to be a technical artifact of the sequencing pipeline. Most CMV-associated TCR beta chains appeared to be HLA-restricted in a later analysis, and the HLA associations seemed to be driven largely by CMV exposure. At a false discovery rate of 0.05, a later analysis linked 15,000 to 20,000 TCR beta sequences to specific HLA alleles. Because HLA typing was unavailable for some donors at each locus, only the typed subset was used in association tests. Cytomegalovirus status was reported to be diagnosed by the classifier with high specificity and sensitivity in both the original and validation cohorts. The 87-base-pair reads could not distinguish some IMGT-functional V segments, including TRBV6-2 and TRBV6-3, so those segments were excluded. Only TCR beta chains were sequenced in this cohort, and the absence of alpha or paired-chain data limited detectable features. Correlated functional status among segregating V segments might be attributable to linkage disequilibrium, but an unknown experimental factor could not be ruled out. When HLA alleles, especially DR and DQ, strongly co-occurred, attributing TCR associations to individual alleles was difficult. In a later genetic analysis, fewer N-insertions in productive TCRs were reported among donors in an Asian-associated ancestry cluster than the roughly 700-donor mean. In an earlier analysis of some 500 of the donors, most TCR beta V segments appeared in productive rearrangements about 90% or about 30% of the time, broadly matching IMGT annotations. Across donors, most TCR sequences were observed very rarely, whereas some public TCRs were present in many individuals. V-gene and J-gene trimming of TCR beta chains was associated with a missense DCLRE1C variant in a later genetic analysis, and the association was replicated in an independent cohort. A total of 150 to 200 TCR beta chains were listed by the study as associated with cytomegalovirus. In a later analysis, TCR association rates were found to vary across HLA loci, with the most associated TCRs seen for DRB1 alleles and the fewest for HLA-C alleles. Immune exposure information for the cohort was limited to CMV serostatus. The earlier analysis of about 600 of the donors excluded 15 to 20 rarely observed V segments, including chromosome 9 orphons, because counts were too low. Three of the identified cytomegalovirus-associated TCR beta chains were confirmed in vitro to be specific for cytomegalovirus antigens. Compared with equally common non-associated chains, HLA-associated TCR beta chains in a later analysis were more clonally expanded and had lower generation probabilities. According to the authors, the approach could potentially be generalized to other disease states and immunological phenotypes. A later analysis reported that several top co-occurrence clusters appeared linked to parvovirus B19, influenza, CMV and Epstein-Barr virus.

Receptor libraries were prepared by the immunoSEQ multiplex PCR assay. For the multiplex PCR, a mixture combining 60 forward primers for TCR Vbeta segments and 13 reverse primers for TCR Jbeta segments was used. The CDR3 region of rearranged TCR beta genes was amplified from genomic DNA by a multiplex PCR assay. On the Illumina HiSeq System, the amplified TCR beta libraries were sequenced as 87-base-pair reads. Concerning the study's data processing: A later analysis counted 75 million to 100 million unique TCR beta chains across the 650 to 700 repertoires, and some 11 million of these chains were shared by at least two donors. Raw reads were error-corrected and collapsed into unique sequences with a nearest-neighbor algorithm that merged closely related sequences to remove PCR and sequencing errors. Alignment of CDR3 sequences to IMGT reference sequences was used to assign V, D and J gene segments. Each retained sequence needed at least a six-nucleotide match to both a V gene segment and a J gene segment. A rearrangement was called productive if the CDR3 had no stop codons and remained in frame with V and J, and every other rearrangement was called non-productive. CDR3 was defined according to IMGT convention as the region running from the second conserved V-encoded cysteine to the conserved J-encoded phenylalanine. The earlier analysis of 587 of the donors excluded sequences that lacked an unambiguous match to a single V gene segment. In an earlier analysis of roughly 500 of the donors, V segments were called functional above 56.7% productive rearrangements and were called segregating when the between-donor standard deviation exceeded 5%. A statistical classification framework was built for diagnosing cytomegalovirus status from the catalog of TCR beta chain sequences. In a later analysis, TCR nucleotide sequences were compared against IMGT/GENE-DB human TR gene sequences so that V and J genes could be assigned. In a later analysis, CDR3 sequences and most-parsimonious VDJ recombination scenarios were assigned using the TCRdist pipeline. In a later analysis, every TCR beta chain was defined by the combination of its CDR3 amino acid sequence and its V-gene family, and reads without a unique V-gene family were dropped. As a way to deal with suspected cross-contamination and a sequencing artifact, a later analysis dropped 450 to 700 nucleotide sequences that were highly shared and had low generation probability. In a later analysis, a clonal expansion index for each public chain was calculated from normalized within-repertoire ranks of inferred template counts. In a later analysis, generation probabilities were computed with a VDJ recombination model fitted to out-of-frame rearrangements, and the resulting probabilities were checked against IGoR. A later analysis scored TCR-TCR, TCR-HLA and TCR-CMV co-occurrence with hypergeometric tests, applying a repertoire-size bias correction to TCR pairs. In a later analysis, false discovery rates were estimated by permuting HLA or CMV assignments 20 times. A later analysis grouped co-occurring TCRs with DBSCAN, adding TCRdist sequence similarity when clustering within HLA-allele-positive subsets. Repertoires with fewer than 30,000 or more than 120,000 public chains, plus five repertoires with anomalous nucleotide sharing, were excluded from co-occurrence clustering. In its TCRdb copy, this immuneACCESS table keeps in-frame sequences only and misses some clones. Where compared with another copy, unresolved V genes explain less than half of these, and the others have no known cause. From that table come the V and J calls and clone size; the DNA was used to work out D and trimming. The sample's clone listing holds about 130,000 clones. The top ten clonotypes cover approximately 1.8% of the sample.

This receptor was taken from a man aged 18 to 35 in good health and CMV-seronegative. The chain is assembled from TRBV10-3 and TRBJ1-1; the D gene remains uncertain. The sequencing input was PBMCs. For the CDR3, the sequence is CATWTTGGTEAFF. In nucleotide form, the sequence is TGTGCCACGTGGACCACCGGAGGCACTGAAGCTTTCTTT.